Each of the 20 T cell receptor beta chains below was sequenced from the same sample in a study of beta chain features in type 1 diabetes. TCRB transcripts that were expressed got sequenced, as all of the isolated RNA had been reverse transcribed. Generated by immunoSEQ multiplex PCR, the TCRdb table keeps only in-frame clones and is missing some. The sample has about 220,000 clones; under 13% are singletons. The sample taken for sequencing was central memory CD4+ T cells from blood. The receptor source for this set is a young man in good health.

This clone was seen a few times. This chain joins TRBV18 and TRBJ2-5; weak D call: TRBD1 (6 bases). Germline lookup yields CDR1 KGHSH and CDR2 LQKENI. V lost 6 bases, J lost 5 bases, and 13 bases lay in between. This CDR3 has 13 amino acids. The DNA of the CDR3 is TGTGCCAGCTCCCCAGGGGAAGGGGAGACCCAGTACTTC. Its protein is CASSPGEGETQYF.

This sequence joins TRBV9 and TRBJ2-3; TRBD1 agrees at 10 bases. Trimming took 5 bases from V and 7 from J; bases not matched to a gene: 10. This CDR3 has 15 amino acids. Germline V gene data show CDR1 as SGDLS and CDR2 as YYNGEE. CDR3 in amino acids: CASRPPGQGGNTQYF. CDR3 nucleotide sequence: TGTGCCAGCAGGCCCCCCGGACAGGGGGGAAATACGCAGTATTTT.

This clone has just a few counts. The rearrangement joins TRBV29-1 to TRBJ2-2; D not certain. V dropped 0 bases and J dropped 4 bases, with 9 bases sitting between them. Germline V gene data show CDR1 as SQVTM and CDR2 as ANQGSEA. The CDR3 totals 14 residues. The CDR3 nucleotides read TGCAGCGTTGAAGATGGTCGAGGCACCGGGGAGCTGTTTTTT. This translates into CSVEDGRGTGELFF.

This clone was counted a few times. The V call is TRBV7-6, the J call TRBJ2-2, with D possibly being TRBD2 (5 bases). The ends were cut back, 4 bases at V and 0 bases at J, with 15 bases in the middle. Germline-derived CDR1 and CDR2 are SGHVS and FNYEAQ. The CDR3 length is 17 residues. CDR3 sequence reads: CASSSSRSGTNTGELFF. The CDR3 nucleotides are TGTGCCAGCAGCTCGTCCCGGAGCGGTACGAACACCGGGGAGCTGTTTTTT.

The V call is TRBV18, the J call TRBJ2-7; TRBD1 aligns across 9 bases. The trim removed 5 bases at V and 3 bases at J, leaving 5 bases unmatched. Germline loops: CDR1 KGHSH, CDR2 LQKENI. CDR3 length equals 14 residues. The CDR3 DNA sequence: TGTGCCAGCTCATCGGGACAGGGCAGCTACGAGCAGTACTTC. It specifies CASSSGQGSYEQYF. The whole variable domain, remainder taken from reference TRBV18 and TRBJ2-7, is NAGVMQNPRHLVRRRGQEARLRCSPMKGHSHVYWYRQLPEEGLKFMVYLQKENIIDESGMPKERFSAEFPKEGPSILRIQQVVRGDSAAYFCASSSGQGSYEQYFGPGTRLTVT.

The chain combines TRBV7-8 with TRBJ2-3, with 7 bases that match TRBD2. V trimming: 5 bases; J trimming: 5 bases; junction bases outside the gene matches: 7. The V gene's germline CDR1 is SGHVS and CDR2 FQNEAQ. This CDR3 contains 14 residues. This CDR3 reads CASSPGAGRDTQYF. The CDR3 DNA reads as TGTGCCAGCAGCCCAGGAGCGGGGAGAGATACGCAGTATTTT.

The V call is TRBV5-4, the J call TRBJ2-3, with 7 bases identical to TRBD2. Trimming removed 4 bases from V and 14 bases from J; junction bases left unmatched: 7. The germline V gene has CDR1 SGHNT and CDR2 YYREEE (reference sequence). The CDR3 is 11 amino acids. The CDR3 sequence: CASSLRTSTYF. CDR3 bases: TGTGCCAGCAGCCTACGGACTAGTACGTATTTT.

The rearrangement joins TRBV7-9 to TRBJ2-2; D assignment may be TRBD1 or TRBD2 (7 bases each). V was pared by 5 bases and J by 1 base, with 14 bases between. CDR1 and CDR2 (germline): SEHNR, FQNEAQ (reference sequence). The CDR3 has 16 residues. In nucleotides, the CDR3 is TGTGCCAGCAGCCCCCCAGGGGGGGAGAACACCGGGGAGCTGTTTTTT. This gives the protein CASSPPGGENTGELFF.

J is TRBJ1-1 and V is TRBV5-6, with 12 bases that match TRBD1. The CDR3 sequence is 15 residues long. V dropped 3 bases and J dropped 4; count of bases not matched to a gene: 4. CDR1 SGHDT and CDR2 YYEEEE come from the germline V gene. CDR3 protein: CASSSGTGGFTEAFF. The CDR3 nucleotides are TGTGCCAGCAGCTCCGGGACAGGGGGCTTCACTGAAGCTTTCTTT.

The CDR3 loop is CASSLSIEQFF. In DNA, the CDR3 is TGTGCCAGCAGCCTGTCGATCGAGCAGTTCTTC. This chain uses TRBV13 with TRBJ2-1; D is unresolved. The CDR3 has 11 residues. Germline lookup yields CDR1 PRHDT and CDR2 FYEKMQ (reference sequence). Trimming removed 5 bases from V and 10 bases from J, with 9 bases in between.

This chain uses TRBV10-3 with TRBJ2-7; 8 bases align to TRBD2. CDR3 length: 16 amino acids. With V trimmed by 0 bases and J by 6 bases, 10 bases remained unmatched. Per germline, CDR1 ENHRY and CDR2 SYGVKD. Here the CDR3 reads CAISESLWLAGFEQYF. For the CDR3, the DNA is TGTGCCATCAGTGAGTCGCTTTGGCTAGCGGGTTTCGAGCAGTACTTC.

The chain joins TRBV15 to TRBJ2-2, with 7 bases lining up with TRBD2. Germline lookup yields CDR1 LNHNV and CDR2 YYDKDF (reference sequence). V gave up 6 bases and J gave up 5 bases; unmatched junction bases: 9. This CDR3 has 15 residues. CDR3 DNA: TGTGCCACCAGGACCCTAGCGGAGCCTACCGGGGAGCTGTTTTTT. Protein product: CATRTLAEPTGELFF.

This clone was observed a single time. The genes are TRBV13 and TRBJ2-7; perhaps TRBD2 as D (6 bases). The V gene lost 5 bases and the J gene lost 7 bases, with 18 bases spanning the gap. Germline V gene lookup returns CDR1 PRHDT and CDR2 FYEKMQ (reference sequence). The CDR3 length is 14 residues. The CDR3 reads CASSAGTGGIEQYF. The DNA of the CDR3 is TGTGCCAGCAGCGCTGGGACCGGAGGGATTGAGCAGTACTTC.

This clone has just a few counts. The chain links TRBV5-6 to TRBJ2-1; 10 bases align to TRBD2. Germline V CDR1 and CDR2: SGHDT, YYEEEE. V gave up 0 bases and J gave up 8 bases; unmatched junction bases: 5. The CDR3 is made up of 15 amino acids. The CDR3 DNA is TGTGCCAGCAGCTTGGTCCTAGCGGGAGAGCATGAGCAGTTCTTC. It codes for CASSLVLAGEHEQFF.

This rearrangement joins TRBV6-6 to TRBJ2-5; a weak D match, TRBD1 (5 bases). Germline loops: CDR1 MNHNY, CDR2 SVGAGI (reference sequence). The CDR3 loop spans 11 amino acids. V dropped 7 bases and J dropped 5 bases, with 8 bases sitting between them. The CDR3 here is CASTGLETQYF. The CDR3 DNA follows: TGTGCCAGCACAGGGTTGGAGACCCAGTACTTC.

J is TRBJ2-7 and V is TRBV30, with D possibly called TRBD1 or TRBD2 (5 bases each). Germline-derived CDR1 and CDR2 are GTSNPN and SVGIG (reference sequence). Trimming removed 1 base at V and 6 bases at J, with 7 bases between. This CDR3 has 11 amino acids. CDR3 loop: CAWSGGAEQYF. CDR3 bases: TGTGCCTGGAGTGGAGGGGCCGAGCAGTACTTC.

This clone was observed many times. Additional DNA sequences in this sample encode the identical CDR3. J is TRBJ2-3 and V is TRBV7-9, with D possibly matching TRBD1 (6 bases). Germline V gene sequence: CDR1 SEHNR, CDR2 FQNEAQ (reference sequence). The CDR3 contains 13 residues. Trimming pared 5 bases from V and 6 bases from J, leaving 12 bases between. The CDR3 protein is CASSPRGPDTQYF. The CDR3 DNA sequence: TGTGCCAGCAGCCCCAGGGGCCCCGATACGCAGTATTTT.

J is TRBJ2-6 and V is TRBV7-8; 7 bases map to TRBD1. The CDR3 has 19 amino acids. CDR1 SGHVS and CDR2 FQNEAQ come from the germline V gene. The trim removed 5 bases at V and 0 bases at J, leaving 13 bases unmatched. For the CDR3, the DNA is TGTGCCAGCAGCGGTAATATGAGGGACAGCAGCTCTGGGGCCAACGTCCTGACTTTC. Protein sequence: CASSGNMRDSSSGANVLTF. The full variable domain, with the rest looked up from reference TRBV7-8 and TRBJ2-6, is GAGVSQSPRYKVAKRGQDVALRCDPISGHVSLFWYQQALGQGPEFLTYFQNEAQLDKSGLPSDRFFAERPEGSVSTLKIQRTQQEDSAVYLCASSGNMRDSSSGANVLTFGAGSRLTVL.

This chain uses TRBV29-1 with TRBJ2-7; a weak D match, TRBD2 (6 bases). With 3 bases removed from V and 3 bases from J, the gap between germline ends came to 18 bases. The CDR3 spans 15 residues. Germline V CDR1 and CDR2: SQVTM, ANQGSEA. CDR3 DNA sequence: TGCAGCGTTGAGGGGGGAAGGCCGAATGTCTACGAGCAGTACTTC. Translation: CSVEGGRPNVYEQYF.

This chain uses TRBV6-1 with TRBJ2-7; D is perhaps TRBD2 (5 bases). CDR1 MNHNS and CDR2 SASEGT come from the germline V gene. V shed 6 bases and J shed 0 bases, with 12 bases lying between them. The CDR3 sequence is 14 residues long. The CDR3 region has the DNA TGTGCCAGCAGCCAACTAGGGAGCTCCTACGAGCAGTACTTC. Protein: CASSQLGSSYEQYF.